This T cell receptor (beta chain) was identified in a study of T cells in Graves' hyperthyroidism and ophthalmopathy. In the case of this clonotype: The antigen is undetermined.

RNA transcripts provided the source from which TCR beta CDR3 regions were amplified. RT-PCR in the first round (using the HTBI primer set) targeted the TCR CDR3. MiXCR, run by TCRdb on the multiplex PCR reads, gives a single entry per CDR3 protein. The sample has 300,000 or so distinct CDR3 sequences, roughly 20% seen once. The trim removed 3 bases at V and 6 bases at J, leaving 8 bases unmatched. CDR3 length: 14 residues. The germline V gene has CDR1 SGHDT and CDR2 YYEEEE. Hyperthyroidism was newly diagnosed in patients aged 18 to 65 (duration under 2 months). Diagnosis relied on clinical symptoms, serum thyroxine and TRAb, thyroid ultrasound and orbital computed tomography. Broader study findings: Using 13 V-J features, a model discriminated ophthalmopathy from stable hyperthyroidism. Progression to ophthalmopathy was predicted a median of roughly 6.5 months early.

V is TRBV5-6 and J is TRBJ1-2; 7 bases match TRBD1. The source is a woman in her forties or fifties with Graves' hyperthyroidism. Sequencing was done on a sample of blood. CDR3 nucleotide sequence: TGTGCCAGCAGCTCCCGGGACAGCGAGCATGGCTACACCTTC. Protein product: CASSSRDSEHGYTF.